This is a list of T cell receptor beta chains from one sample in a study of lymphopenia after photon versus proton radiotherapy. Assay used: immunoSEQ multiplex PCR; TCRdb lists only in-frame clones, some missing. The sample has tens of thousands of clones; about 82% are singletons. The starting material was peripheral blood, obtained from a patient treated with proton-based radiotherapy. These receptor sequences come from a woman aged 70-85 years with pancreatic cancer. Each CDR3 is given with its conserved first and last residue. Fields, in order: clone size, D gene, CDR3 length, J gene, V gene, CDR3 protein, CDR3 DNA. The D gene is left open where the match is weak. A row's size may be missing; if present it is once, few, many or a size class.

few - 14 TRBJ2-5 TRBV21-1 CASSNTSGRGTQYF TGTGCCAGCAGCAATACTAGCGGGAGAGGGACCCAGTACTTC
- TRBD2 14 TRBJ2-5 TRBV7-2 CASSLSRREGTQYF TGTGCCAGCAGCTTATCTCGGCGGGAGGGGACCCAGTACTTC
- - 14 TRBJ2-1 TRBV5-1 CATTFYDGYNEQFF TGCGCCACCACGTTTTACGACGGATACAATGAGCAGTTCTTC
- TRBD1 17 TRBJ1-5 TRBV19 CASSKGQIFNSNQPQHF TGTGCCAGTAGTAAGGGACAGATCTTCAATAGCAATCAGCCCCAGCATTTT
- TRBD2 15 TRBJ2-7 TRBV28 CASSPQLAGSYEQYF TGTGCCAGCAGTCCTCAACTAGCGGGATCCTACGAGCAGTACTTC
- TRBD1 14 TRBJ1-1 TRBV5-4 CASSFGQDGREAFF TGTGCCAGCAGCTTCGGACAGGACGGACGGGAAGCTTTCTTT
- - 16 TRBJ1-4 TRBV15 CATSRDGQTLTEKLFF TGTGCCACCAGCAGAGATGGGCAGACTCTTACGGAAAAACTGTTTTTT
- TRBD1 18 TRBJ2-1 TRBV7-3 CASSLKGHMGQPYNEQFF TGTGCCAGCAGCTTAAAAGGTCATATGGGACAGCCCTACAATGAGCAGTTCTTC
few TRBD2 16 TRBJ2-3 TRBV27 CASSLSNPGGTDTQYF TGTGCCAGCAGTTTATCGAACCCGGGGGGGACAGATACGCAGTATTTT
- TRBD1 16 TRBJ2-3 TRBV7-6 CASSLGTGGSTDTQYF TGTGCCAGCAGCTTAGGGACAGGGGGGAGCACAGATACGCAGTATTTT
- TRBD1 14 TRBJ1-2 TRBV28 CASRGGTGVYGYTF TGTGCCAGCAGAGGTGGGACAGGCGTCTATGGCTACACCTTC
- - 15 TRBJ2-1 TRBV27 CASSWTGTIYNEQFF TGTGCCAGCAGTTGGACGGGGACAATCTACAATGAGCAGTTCTTC
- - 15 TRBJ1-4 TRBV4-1 CASSQGSGINEKLFF TGCGCCAGCAGCCAAGGTTCGGGGATTAATGAAAAACTGTTTTTT
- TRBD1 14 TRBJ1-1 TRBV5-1 CASSSGQLNTEAFF TGCGCCAGCAGCTCGGGACAGTTGAACACTGAAGCTTTCTTT
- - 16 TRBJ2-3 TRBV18 CASSGRTSQGKDTQYF TGTGCCAGCTCAGGACGGACGAGCCAGGGGAAAGATACGCAGTATTTT
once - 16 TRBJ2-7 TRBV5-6 CASSHTTGTFPYEQYF TGTGCCAGCAGCCACACTACCGGGACGTTTCCCTACGAGCAGTACTTC
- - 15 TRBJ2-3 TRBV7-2 CASKVGALGTDTQYF TGTGCCAGCAAGGTTGGGGCCCTAGGGACAGATACGCAGTATTTT
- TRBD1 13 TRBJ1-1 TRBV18 CASSWDRNTEAFF TGTGCCAGCTCATGGGACAGGAACACTGAAGCTTTCTTT
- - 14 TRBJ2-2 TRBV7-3 CASSLYAGPGELFF TGTGCCAGCAGCTTATACGCGGGCCCCGGGGAGCTGTTTTTT
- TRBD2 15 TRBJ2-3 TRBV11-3 CASSLILAGGDTQYF TGTGCCAGCAGCTTAATACTAGCGGGAGGGGATACGCAGTATTTT
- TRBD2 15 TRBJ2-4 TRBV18 CASSPSGGAKNIQYF TGTGCCAGCTCACCTAGCGGGGGTGCCAAAAACATTCAGTACTTC
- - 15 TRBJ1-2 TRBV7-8 CASSFSAGSNYGYTF TGTGCCAGCAGCTTTTCGGCAGGGAGCAACTATGGCTACACCTTC
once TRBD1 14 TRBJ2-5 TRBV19 CASSPIRDSKTQYF TGTGCCAGTAGCCCTATCCGGGACAGTAAGACCCAGTACTTC
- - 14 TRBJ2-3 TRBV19 CASSTNGRSDTQYF TGTGCCAGTAGTACTAATGGACGTTCAGATACGCAGTATTTT
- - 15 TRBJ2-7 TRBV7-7 CASSLGIGGDYEQYF TGTGCTAGCAGCTTAGGTATCGGGGGCGACTACGAGCAGTACTTC
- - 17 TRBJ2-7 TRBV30 CAWTGTARSNSAGEQYF TGTGCCTGGACCGGGACAGCCCGTAGCAATTCAGCGGGCGAGCAGTACTTC
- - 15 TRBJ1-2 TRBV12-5 CASGTPTGSAYGYTF TGTGCTAGTGGTACGCCGACAGGTTCGGCCTATGGCTACACCTTC
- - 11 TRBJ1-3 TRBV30 CASTVRNTIYF TGTGCTTCGACAGTCAGAAACACCATATATTTT
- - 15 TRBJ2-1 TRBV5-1 CASSFFAEFINEQFF TGCGCCAGCAGCTTCTTCGCGGAATTCATCAATGAGCAGTTCTTC
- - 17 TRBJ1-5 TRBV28 CATTLHIDSHSNQPQHF TGTGCCACTACCCTCCACATAGACAGCCATAGCAATCAGCCCCAGCATTTT
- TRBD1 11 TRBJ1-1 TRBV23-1 CASRETGYAFF TGCGCCAGCAGGGAGACAGGGTACGCTTTCTTT
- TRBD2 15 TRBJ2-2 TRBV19 CASSPTSAGTGELFF TGTGCCAGTAGCCCGACTAGCGCGGGCACCGGGGAGCTGTTTTTT
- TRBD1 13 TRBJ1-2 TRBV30 CAWTRDRAAGYTF TGTGCCTGGACCCGGGACAGGGCGGCTGGCTACACCTTC
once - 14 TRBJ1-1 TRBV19 CASSIAGGGTEAFF TGTGCCAGTAGTATCGCCGGGGGCGGGACTGAAGCTTTCTTT
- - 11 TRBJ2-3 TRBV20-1 CSASPTQGLNF TGCAGTGCTAGCCCGACTCAGGGGTTGAATTTT
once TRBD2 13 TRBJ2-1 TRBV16 CASSRYGTRILFF TGTGCCAGCAGCCGATACGGGACTAGGATTTTGTTCTTC
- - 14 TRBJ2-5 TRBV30 CAWRTPQGLETQYF TGTGCCTGGAGGACGCCTCAGGGTTTGGAGACCCAGTACTTC
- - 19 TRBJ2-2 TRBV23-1 CASSDRYIAADTNTGELFF TGCGCCAGCAGCGACCGGTATATTGCGGCAGATACTAACACCGGGGAGCTGTTTTTT
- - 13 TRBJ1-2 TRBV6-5 CASSYGAGIGYTF TGTGCCAGCAGTTACGGGGCAGGAATTGGCTACACCTTC
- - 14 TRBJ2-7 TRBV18 CASSYSGNSYEQYF TGTGCCAGCTCCTACTCCGGGAATTCCTACGAGCAGTACTTC